This T cell receptor beta chain appears in the sequencing data of a study of identical twins (dated by TCRdb to the mid-2010s). Background for the entire study: To test whether fetal clonotypes persist, the study used deep sequencing on TCR alpha and beta repertoires from monozygotic twins, unrelated adults of various ages, and cord blood. Replicate twin experiments were performed at different times using different library preparation protocols to rule out contamination. Points the paper makes about the study in general: Abundant cord blood beta clonotypes had fewer insertions, young adult naive repertoires showed a similar but weaker trend, and memory repertoires showed no such trend. Excess twin sharing in beta out-of-frame sequences was weaker because fewer shared sequences lowered the signal-to-noise ratio. Because the same donors could not be followed over many years, the conclusions depended on cross-sectional statistical analysis. Invariant T cells such as MAIT and iNKT could partly confound zero-insertion analyses, though diverse VJ usage argued against this for most clonotypes. Out-of-frame TCR alpha sharing in monozygotic twins was systematically underestimated by recombination models, whereas sharing between unrelated individuals was in agreement with the recombination models. Compared with coincidental sharing between unrelated individuals, an excess of low generation-probability sequences was observed among out-of-frame TCR alpha sequences shared between twins.

This clonotype was seen only a few times. Its target antigen remains unknown. No per-base quality is available; no much larger clone lies one base away. Every donor in the study was a healthy Caucasian. The twin cohort consisted of three pairs of female monozygotic twins, all aged about 18 to 29 years. Positive isolation kits from Invitrogen were used to isolate the CD4+ and CD8+ T cell populations. The library was produced with 5' RACE. Instrument used: Illumina HiSeq 2000. A universal primer binding site was introduced by template switching, and a unique molecular identifier was present in the final cDNA, enabling accurate counting of TCR cDNA molecules. Specific primers in the conserved constant-segment region were used to synthesize first-strand cDNA for the TCR alpha and beta chains. To control for contamination, every cDNA library carried two barcodes: a SMART-Mk sample barcode plus Illumina barcodes. TruSeq adapter sequences and Illumina sample barcodes were added in two successive PCR steps. The Illumina HiSeq platform was used with custom primers to sequence TCR alpha and beta cDNA libraries. On the study's bioinformatics: Unique molecular identifiers were extracted from raw reads with MiGEC, and CDR3 positions were determined with MiXCR. Recombination models were inferred per individual with the repgenHMM and IGoR tools using an EM algorithm. The analysis of shared clonotypes was done with the tcR package in R, with sharing normalized by the product of cloneset sizes. Out-of-frame nonproductive sequences were analyzed to study raw recombination free of thymic and clonal selection effects. Using fastp at Q25 and MiXCR, TCRdb reprocessed the public reads and kept productive beta chains. Each record represents a unique CDR3 protein, reported with the most common genes and DNA among its rows. TCRdb, not the original authors, processed these V and J calls. This sample is represented by 500,000 to 600,000 distinct CDR3 sequences; less than 25% of them were singletons. The top ten constitute approximately 0.95% of the sample.

From V the trimming removes 3 bases and from J it removes 5 bases, while the gene matches leave 10 bases of the junction unaccounted for. The CDR3 starts with the cysteine, ends with the phenylalanine, and has 15 residues. Only the CDR3 DNA stays, 45 bases, in frame from base 1. From a lookup of the germline V gene (reference sequence), CDR1 and CDR2 are DFQATT and SNEGSKA. This same sample was also taken into another study, of T cells expressing NK-cell markers. That second publication adds: Under ten donors provided sorted CD3+CD56+NKG2C+, CD3+CD56+NKG2C- and CD3+CD56-NKG2C+ T-cell subsets, whose TCR beta-chain repertoires were profiled. Of the eight sequenced donors, seven were found to be HCMV-seropositive and one was found to be HCMV-seronegative. In several experiments an anti-gammadeltaTCR antibody was added to restrict sorting to alphabetaTCR-expressing T cells. In several donors, the dominant CD3+CD56+NKG2C+ clonotypes were among the top 10 CD8+ clonotypes and accounted for about 1.0-7.5% of CD8+ T cells. Those dominant clonotypes were again the most abundant among CD3+CD56-NKG2C+ cells in four donors, at about 25-60.1%. Whether the expanded NKG2C-expressing T cell clones were specific for HCMV antigens remained unclear. All eight donors whose samples were sequenced were randomly selected healthy volunteers, three of them men and five women. HCMV serostatus was determined by detecting HCMV-specific IgG in serum with a commercial ELISA kit. MIGEC was used to demultiplex reads and group reads by UMI, and MiTCR was used to assemble and quantify clonotypes. Only TCR cDNA sequences supported by at least two reads were kept to exclude erroneous sequences. Downstream repertoire analysis used the tcR package, and clonotypes were matched across fractions by CDR3 nucleotide sequence plus V segment. VDJmatch was used to annotate antigen specificity against VDJdb, with one amino acid substitution in CDR3 allowed.

The sequencing input was CD4+ T cells sorted from blood. This receptor chain uses TRBV20-1 and TRBJ2-3; the junction holds 8 bases that match TRBD2. This clonotype was sampled from a woman in her late teens or twenties in good health. Here is the DNA: TGCAGTGCTAGGGGGGGGACTAGTCGCCGAGATACGCAGTATTTT. Its coded protein is CSARGGTSRRDTQYF.